This T cell receptor beta chain was profiled in a study of T cell responses to AZD1222 COVID-19 vaccine (dated by TCRdb to the early 2020s). Some background on the complete study: AZD1222 recipients given second doses at about 4 weeks or at about 12 weeks were pooled, since spike-specific TCR depth and breadth were not found to differ between the two schedules. A total of 233 trial participants underwent TCR sequencing, of whom some 200 had received two doses of AZD1222 and approximately 26 had received two doses of the MenACWY control vaccine. Trial participants were enrolled into age subgroups of 18-55, 56-69 and 70-plus years, which contained about 150, 27 and 61 TCR-sequenced participants, respectively.

CDR1 and CDR2 were assigned from the germline V gene as MNHNS and SASEGT. Inclusive of the bounding cysteine and phenylalanine, the CDR3 is 17 residues long. Only the CDR3 part of the read is kept: 51 bases, read in frame from the first base. A distance of 16 bases separates the germline ends of V and J, which lose 4 bases and 0 bases respectively. Explained via the paper, the time point label denotes: baseline before first vaccination. Vaccinee samples came from UK trials COV001 and COV002, including a single-blind randomized controlled phase 2/3 trial of AZD1222 (ChAdOx1 nCoV-19) in healthy adults. For TCRbeta chain sequencing, PBMC samples from trial participants were taken at day 0 and at day 28 after the second dose. The CDR3 regions of human TCRbeta chains were analyzed by immunosequencing. The original pipeline was this. TCRs in the repertoires were matched against a reference library of SARS-CoV-2-specific TCRs that had been generated with the MIRA antigen-specificity platform. Breadth was defined as the fraction of unique TCRs that were SARS-CoV-2-associated, and depth was defined as the fraction of total T cells that were SARS-CoV-2-associated. Using the MIRA data, each spike-specific TCR was assigned both to the spike region to which the TCR was reactive and to a CD4 or CD8 class. Log10-transformed breadth and depth values were compared by one-way ANOVA with Sidak's multiple comparisons tests. Not all clones reach the TCRdb copy of this immuneACCESS table, which keeps in-frame sequences only. Checked studies attribute under half of the gap to unresolved V genes and leave the rest unexplained. V and J calls and clone size follow that table, whereas D and trimming were derived from the DNA. This sample lists about 150,000 clones; about nine tenths were detected once. The leading ten clones occupy around 2.1% of the sample.

About this clone itself: Its antigen remains unidentified. Qualities for individual bases were not recorded, and no much larger clone is one base off.

Results and caveats for the whole study, not just this receptor: Participants were mostly white British and included more females than males, and it was suggested by the authors that clonal diversity may have been underestimated. Reportedly, almost half of the unique spike-specific TCRs recognized epitopes lying outside the regions that are mutated in the B.1.351 and B.1.1.7 variants. Spike-specific TCR breadth and depth rose significantly after two AZD1222 doses compared with day 0 and with MenACWY recipients. The vaccine-associated CD4 TCRs covered the entire spike protein, and the dominant responses fell in regions 160-218 and 743-854. Conclusions about previously exposed vaccinees are limited because only six or seven AZD1222 recipients were SARS-CoV-2 seropositive at baseline. In the small 56-69-year group, the increase in depth fell short of significance, most likely because of low power. Because no day 14 peak-response samples were available, the repertoires could be characterized only after the peak T cell response.

The sequence links TRBV6-1 to TRBJ1-5, with the D gene not confidently named. The sequence derives from an adult in good health. The source material was peripheral blood, sampled on day 0 of AZD1222 vaccination. The CDR3 protein sequence reads: CASSAKVHFDSNQPQHF. The DNA sequence is given as TGTGCCAGCAGTGCGAAAGTTCACTTTGATAGCAATCAGCCCCAGCATTTT.